This TCR beta chain came from a study of control samples from healthy donors and cancer patients. Data came from immunoSEQ multiplex PCR; TCRdb stores just in-frame clones and leaves some out. The sample has 100,000 to 150,000 clones; more than 70% are singletons. The CDR3 has 16 residues. Germline-derived CDR1 and CDR2 are LNHDA and SQIVND (reference sequence). Trimming removed 3 bases at V and 0 bases at J, with 9 bases between. The sample consisted of blood. The receptor comes from a man aged 45 to 65 in good health. This chain uses TRBV19 with TRBJ2-6, with D unresolved. CDR3 residues: CASSIRTNSGANVLTF. CDR3 sequence (DNA): TGTGCCAGTAGTATTCGAACCAACTCTGGGGCCAACGTCCTGACTTTC.